A single sample is the source of the 29 T cell receptor beta chains below, sequenced in a study of blood T cells in healthy people across ages. The authors ran a second PCR of roughly 6 to 12 cycles using a sample-barcoded 5' primer and a J-beta primer mix. TCRdb independently ran MiXCR on the 5' RACE reads; one entry per CDR3 protein. Found here are roughly 1.5 million distinct CDR3 sequences, approximately 39% of them singletons; the top ten hold around 4%. Sequencing was carried out using blood. These receptors were obtained from a woman younger than 35 in good health.

This clonotype was seen only a few times. This sequence joins TRBV6-2 or TRBV6-3 and TRBJ2-1; TRBD2 might be the D (5 bases). The V gene's germline CDR1 is MNHEY and CDR2 SVGEGT. The V end was cut by 2 bases, the J end by 3 bases, with 14 bases between. CDR3 length: 16 residues. CDR3 bases: TGTGCCAGCAGTTACAGGGAGTCCCTATTCTACAATGAGCAGTTCTTC. Translating it yields CASSYRESLFYNEQFF.

The V gene is TRBV27, the J gene TRBJ2-3, with D tentatively TRBD1 (5 bases). CDR3 length: 13 amino acids. V lost 6 bases and J 9 bases, leaving 16 bases between the germline ends. Germline CDR1 and CDR2: MNHEY and SMNVEV (reference sequence). The CDR3 DNA follows: TGTGCCAGCAGACTTATCGACAGTGGAACGCAGTATTTT. As protein: CASRLIDSGTQYF.

This clonotype was recorded a few times. CDR3 region: CSAPRGDSNQPQHF. CDR3 bases: TGCAGTGCCCCTCGGGGGGATAGCAATCAGCCCCAGCATTTT. This chain uses TRBV20-1 with TRBJ1-5, with D possibly TRBD1 on 5 matching bases. Per the germline V gene, CDR1 is DFQATT and CDR2 is SNEGSKA (reference sequence). V lost 6 bases and J 0 bases, leaving 12 bases between the germline ends. There are 14 residues in the CDR3.

The chain recombines TRBV12-3 or TRBV12-4 with TRBJ2-2; 8 bases agree with TRBD1. After removal of 5 bases from V and 5 bases from J, the junction contained 7 bases not matched to a gene. The CDR3 runs 15 residues. CDR3 DNA: TGTGCCAGCAGTCCCAGGACAGGGAGGACCGGGGAGCTGTTTTTT. Amino acid sequence: CASSPRTGRTGELFF.

In nucleotides, the CDR3 is TGTGCCAGCAGCCTTGGGTCTATGTGGGATGAGCAGTTCTTC. Amino acids: CASSLGSMWDEQFF. The chain is built from TRBV9 and TRBJ2-1; no clear D. This CDR3 has 14 residues. The ends were cut back, 4 bases at V and 8 bases at J, with 16 bases in the middle. The germline CDR1 and CDR2 sequences are SGDLS and YYNGEE.

The V call is TRBV12-3 or TRBV12-4, the J call TRBJ2-7; D unclear. Deletions cut 6 bases from V and 3 bases from J, with 18 bases between. This CDR3 is 15 amino acids long. As DNA, the CDR3 is TGTGCCAGCAGGCACGCGAGGAGTCTACGCTACGAGCAGTACTTC. Translating it yields CASRHARSLRYEQYF.

This chain connects TRBV18 to TRBJ2-4, with D unclear. Germline V gene lookup returns CDR1 KGHSH and CDR2 LQKENI. This CDR3 has 13 residues. Trimming removed 5 bases from V and 13 bases from J, with 18 bases in between. CDR3 region: CASSSDGTREQYF. For the CDR3, the DNA is TGTGCCAGCTCATCGGACGGAACGAGAGAGCAGTACTTC.

The sample holds a few counts of this clonotype. The chain is built from TRBV20-1 and TRBJ2-5; 7 bases align to TRBD2. The tail of the sequence fits TRBJ2-7 better, so the J call may be wrong. The CDR3 totals 15 residues. Per the germline V gene, CDR1 is DFQATT and CDR2 is SNEGSKA (reference sequence). The CDR3 loop is CSARGASGYDYEQYF. The CDR3 DNA reads TGCAGTGCTAGAGGAGCTAGCGGTTATGACTACGAGCAGTACTTC.

The table lists this clonotype with a few counts. The gene calls are TRBV6-2 or TRBV6-3 and TRBJ2-2, with TRBD1 matching 7 bases. CDR1 is MNHEY and CDR2 is SVGEGT in the germline V gene. The CDR3 sequence is 16 residues long. V lost 5 bases and J lost 0; bases outside the gene matches: 6. The CDR3 sequence is CASSPRTGSNTGELFF. DNA of the CDR3: TGTGCCAGCAGTCCCCGGACAGGCTCGAACACCGGGGAGCTGTTTTTT.

This chain joins TRBV7-6 and TRBJ2-1; 11 nucleotides agree with TRBD2. The trim removed 2 bases at V and 7 bases at J, leaving 4 bases unmatched. The CDR3 loop spans 15 amino acids. Germline V gene lookup returns CDR1 SGHVS and CDR2 FNYEAQ. The CDR3 DNA sequence: TGTGCCAGCAGCTTACCGGGACTAGCGGTAAATGAGCAGTTCTTC. Its protein is CASSLPGLAVNEQFF.

This clonotype was counted between two and nine times. The chain carries TRBV5-1 and TRBJ2-1; D is ambiguous. Trimming removed 9 bases from V and 1 base from J, with 11 bases in between. CDR1 is SGHRS and CDR2 is YFSETQ in the germline V gene. The CDR3 covers 13 residues. The CDR3 DNA sequence: TGCGCCAACCACCCCCGTTCCTACAATGAGCAGTTCTTC. Protein: CANHPRSYNEQFF.

This clonotype was seen ten or more times. One junction end does not reproduce the germline sequence, and a read error may be involved. The chain uses TRBV6-5 and TRBJ2-7; possibly TRBD1 or TRBD2 for D (5 bases each). The CDR3 covers 14 residues. Per the germline V gene, CDR1 is MNHEY and CDR2 is SVGAGI. This chain's CDR3 is CASSRDRVTYEQYF. CDR3 bases: TGCGCCAGCAGCCGGGACCGCGTTACCTACGAGCAGTACTTC.

The rearrangement uses TRBV27 and TRBJ2-1, with unresolved D. V was cut by 0 bases and J by 2 bases, with 5 bases left in between. This CDR3 region has 14 residues. CDR1 and CDR2 (germline): MNHEY, SMNVEV (reference sequence). The CDR3 loop is CASSLSWPYNEQFF. The CDR3 region has the DNA TGTGCCAGCAGTTTATCTTGGCCCTACAATGAGCAGTTCTTC.

This clonotype was found a few times. The chain joins TRBV20-1 to TRBJ1-4; 10 bases align to TRBD1. The CDR3 loop spans 14 amino acids. Germline V gene data show CDR1 as DFQATT and CDR2 as SNEGSKA (reference sequence). The trim removed 6 bases at V and 10 bases at J, leaving 11 bases unmatched. CDR3 protein: CSALDRGRGGKLFF. CDR3 nucleotides: TGCAGTGCACTAGACAGGGGGCGAGGGGGAAAACTGTTTTTT.

For this clonotype: A read error may explain this, as a much larger clone is one base away. The chain carries TRBV29-1 and TRBJ1-2, with D tentatively TRBD1 (6 bases). The CDR3 has 13 residues. Germline V gene sequence: CDR1 SQVTM, CDR2 ANQGSEA. V lost 6 bases, J lost 8 bases, and 19 bases lay in between. The CDR3 DNA is TGCAGCGTACGGACAGAGGGAAGTAACGGCTACACCTTC. Translation gives CSVRTEGSNGYTF.

The chain employs TRBV12-3 or TRBV12-4 and TRBJ2-3; D not resolved. V shed 5 bases and J shed 2 bases, with 17 bases lying between them. This CDR3 contains 16 residues. In nucleotides, the CDR3 is TGTGCCAGCAGTCCAGGACCGAGGACGATCACAGATACGCAGTATTTT. As protein: CASSPGPRTITDTQYF.

This clonotype has more than one count but fewer than ten. This rearrangement joins TRBV6-2 or TRBV6-3 to TRBJ1-1; TRBD1 might be the D (6 bases). The CDR3 length is 17 residues. Trimming removed 5 bases from V and 0 bases from J, with 19 bases in between. CDR1 MNHEY and CDR2 SVGEGT come from the germline V gene. The CDR3 DNA follows: TGTGCCAGCAGTCGTCCGGGACACAGAACCTTGAACACTGAAGCTTTCTTT. Amino acids: CASSRPGHRTLNTEAFF.

V is TRBV20-1 and J is TRBJ1-4, with D tentatively TRBD1 (6 bases). This CDR3 is 12 amino acids long. The V and J ends lost 6 bases and 8 bases respectively, with 13 bases between them. CDR1 DFQATT and CDR2 SNEGSKA come from the germline V gene (reference sequence). CDR3 residues: CSAPAGEEKLFF. In DNA form, the CDR3 reads TGCAGTGCCCCAGCAGGGGAGGAAAAACTGTTTTTT.

J is TRBJ2-7 and V is TRBV29-1; D not resolved. CDR1 is SQVTM, CDR2 ANQGSEA, per germline. V was pared by 4 bases and J by 3 bases, with 13 bases between. This CDR3 comprises 13 residues. DNA of the CDR3: TGCAGCGTTGTTGGAAGTCCGAACTACGAGCAGTACTTC. It translates to CSVVGSPNYEQYF.

CDR3 coding DNA: TGTGCCAGCAGCTTAGGGCCGGGGAGGGTGAACACTGAAGCTTTCTTT. Its protein product is CASSLGPGRVNTEAFF. The chain couples TRBV7-9 to TRBJ1-1; unclear D gene. Germline V gene data show CDR1 as SEHNR and CDR2 as FQNEAQ (reference sequence). This CDR3 is 16 amino acids long. V lost 1 base to trimming and J lost 0 bases, with 12 bases between them.

The rearrangement uses TRBV5-1 and TRBJ2-2; TRBD2 aligns across 8 bases. CDR1 SGHRS and CDR2 YFSETQ come from the germline V gene. CDR3 length: 15 amino acids. V lost 2 bases and J lost 4; bases outside the gene matches: 4. The CDR3 DNA sequence: TGCGCCAGCAGCTTCGGGGGGGCTCGCACCGGGGAGCTGTTTTTT. This codes for CASSFGGARTGELFF.

The rearrangement links TRBV10-3 to TRBJ2-3; D might be TRBD1 (6 bases). The CDR3 is 13 residues long. V was pared by 6 bases and J by 4 bases, with 11 bases between. Germline lookup yields CDR1 ENHRY and CDR2 SYGVKD. CDR3 nucleotide sequence: TGTGCCATCAGCGCCGGGACATCAGATACGCAGTATTTT. It is translated as CAISAGTSDTQYF.

This clonotype appeared once. The J gene is TRBJ2-3, the V gene TRBV20-1; the D gene is possibly TRBD2 (5 bases). The length of the CDR3 is 13 residues. Per the germline V gene, CDR1 is DFQATT and CDR2 is SNEGSKA (reference sequence). V was pared by 1 base and J by 4 bases, with 9 bases between. This CDR3 is CSARVRVSDTQYF. The CDR3 nucleotides are TGCAGTGCTAGAGTGAGGGTGTCAGATACGCAGTATTTT.

This clonotype was observed a handful of times. This chain uses TRBV24-1 with TRBJ2-1; unclear D gene. V was trimmed by 1 base and J by 2 bases, leaving 11 bases between them. CDR3 length: 16 residues. Germline-derived CDR1 and CDR2 are KGHDR and SFDVKD. The DNA of the CDR3 is TGTGCCACCAGTGATTTTGCCAGTTTTACCTACAATGAGCAGTTCTTC. Amino acid sequence: CATSDFASFTYNEQFF.

This clonotype showed up just once. This rearrangement joins TRBV29-1 to TRBJ2-6; perhaps D is TRBD1 or TRBD2 (6 bases each). Trimming left V 4 bases short and J 2 bases short, with 9 bases between. The CDR3 consists of 14 residues. Germline CDR1 reads SQVTM; CDR2 reads ANQGSEA. The CDR3 is CSVAGAPGANVLTF. DNA for the CDR3: TGCAGCGTTGCGGGGGCTCCTGGGGCCAACGTCCTGACTTTC.

The chain has TRBV4-1 and TRBJ2-5; D unresolved. Trimming left V 0 bases short and J 3 bases short, with 8 bases between. Germline CDR1 MGHRA, CDR2 YSYEKL. This CDR3 is 14 amino acids long. The CDR3 DNA reads TGCGCCAGCAGCCAAGATAGTCTAGAAGAGACCCAGTACTTC. It translates to CASSQDSLEETQYF.

The V gene is TRBV6-5, the J gene TRBJ2-7, with 8 nucleotides matching TRBD2. The germline V gene encodes CDR1 MNHEY and CDR2 SVGAGI. The CDR3 consists of 21 residues. With 2 bases clipped from V and 1 base from J, the junction kept 22 bases outside the gene matches. For the CDR3, the DNA is TGTGCCAGCAGTTACGCCCCACTGGGCGGGAGGTCCTCCTCCGGTTCCTACGAGCAGTACTTC. Translated: CASSYAPLGGRSSSGSYEQYF.

V and J are TRBV28 and TRBJ1-2, with D possibly TRBD1 on 5 matching bases. This CDR3 has 12 residues. Deletions cut 11 bases from V and 7 bases from J, with 17 bases between. Germline CDR1 MDHEN, CDR2 SYDVKM. The CDR3 spells CAGTPLGGGYTF. As DNA, the CDR3 is TGTGCCGGCACCCCGTTGGGGGGTGGCTACACCTTC.

The table lists this clonotype with a few counts. The chain links TRBV6-2 or TRBV6-3 to TRBJ1-5, with D maybe TRBD1 (5 bases). The germline V gene has CDR1 MNHEY and CDR2 SVGEGT. Deletions cut 3 bases from V and 2 bases from J, with 20 bases between. The length of the CDR3 is 18 residues. In nucleotides, the CDR3 is TGTGCCAGCAGTTATTGGGGGACGGGTTTGAGACGCAATCAGCCCCAGCATTTT. Its translation is CASSYWGTGLRRNQPQHF.